The rows below give T cell receptor beta chains drawn from one sample of a study of T cell repertoires in cytomegalovirus infection. MiXCR was run by TCRdb on the reads, yielding one entry per CDR3 protein. Counted here are about 740,000 distinct CDR3 sequences, about 40% occurring once; the ten biggest clones make up 2.8%. The sequencing input was PBMCs. The receptors derive from a human donor in good health (CMV status not recorded). Some clones in this sample may be carry-over from other donors' samples. The CDR3 runs from the conserved cysteine through the conserved F or W. The D gene is left open where the match is weak. Rows give clone size only sometimes, using once, few, many, or a class for an expanded clone.

TRBJ2-1 | . | . | TRBV9 | CASSVGLDGTYNEQFF | TGTGCCAGCAGCGTAGGCCTAGACGGAACCTACAATGAGCAGTTCTTC
TRBJ1-5 | . | . | TRBV10-3 | CAISRAGDSNQPQHF | TGTGCCATCAGTAGGGCAGGGGATAGCAATCAGCCCCAGCATTTT
TRBJ2-1 | TRBD1 | . | TRBV7-6 | CASSLDRGPGNEQFF | TGTGCCAGCAGCCTGGACAGGGGGCCGGGGAATGAGCAGTTCTTC
TRBJ2-4 | TRBD1 | . | TRBV7-2 | CASSYDRGIQYF | TGTGCCAGCAGCTATGACAGGGGCATTCAGTACTTC
TRBJ1-1 | TRBD1 | . | TRBV7-2 | CASSFASMGQAEAFF | TGTGCCAGCAGCTTCGCGTCTATGGGACAGGCCGAAGCTTTCTTT
TRBJ1-5 | . | few | TRBV25-1 | CASSGAVSNQPQHF | TGTGCCAGCAGTGGGGCAGTTAGCAATCAGCCCCAGCATTTT
TRBJ2-1 | . | . | TRBV12-3/TRBV12-4 | CASGGASYNEQFF | TGTGCCTCCGGGGGAGCCTCCTACAATGAGCAGTTCTTC
TRBJ1-1 | TRBD1 | . | TRBV5-4 | CASRHRGLQNTEAFF | TGTGCCAGCAGACATAGGGGGCTCCAGAACACTGAAGCTTTCTTT
TRBJ2-3 | TRBD2 | . | TRBV4-1 | CASSPMGGTDTQYF | TGCGCCAGCAGCCCGATGGGGGGGACAGATACGCAGTATTTT
TRBJ2-7 | . | few | TRBV28 | CASSPGELSSYEQYF | TGTGCCAGCAGTCCGGGGGAACTCAGCTCCTACGAGCAGTACTTC
TRBJ1-5 | . | . | TRBV24-1 | CATSSMGSGNQPQHF | TGTGCCACCAGTTCGATGGGAAGCGGCAATCAGCCCCAGCATTTT
TRBJ1-1 | . | once | TRBV7-9 | CASSPPQGGGTEAFF | TGTGCCAGCAGCCCCCCCCAGGGCGGAGGGACTGAAGCTTTCTTT
TRBJ2-2 | . | few | TRBV28 | CASSFPPAATGELFF | TGTGCCAGCAGTTTCCCGCCAGCCGCAACCGGGGAGCTGTTTTTT
TRBJ2-7 | TRBD2 | . | TRBV3-1 | CASSPLGLAGGKGQYF | TGTGCCAGCAGCCCCCTAGGACTAGCGGGAGGGAAAGGGCAGTACTTC
TRBJ1-1 | . | few | TRBV12-5 | CASGFSTGISTEAFF | TGTGCTAGTGGTTTCTCCACAGGGATAAGTACTGAAGCTTTCTTT
TRBJ2-5 | TRBD1 | . | TRBV6-5 | CASRTRDREYF | TGTGCCAGCAGAACAAGGGACAGGGAGTACTTC
TRBJ2-7 | . | . | TRBV6-1 | CASSGLFSYEQYF | TGTGCCAGCAGTGGACTATTCTCCTACGAGCAGTACTTC
TRBJ2-7 | TRBD2 | . | TRBV10-3 | CAISSSLGGGSYEQYF | TGTGCCATCAGTTCGAGTCTCGGGGGGGGCTCCTACGAGCAGTACTTC
TRBJ1-1 | . | . | TRBV20-1 | CSARDSQTHPNTEAFF | TGCAGTGCTAGAGATTCCCAAACCCACCCGAACACTGAAGCTTTCTTT
TRBJ2-1 | TRBD2 | . | TRBV7-4 | CASSSSGRSSYKEQFF | TGTGCCAGCAGCTCCTCCGGGAGGAGCTCCTACAAGGAGCAGTTCTTC
TRBJ2-3 | TRBD2 | . | TRBV4-2 | CASSQDGGRAGTDTQYF | TGTGCCAGCAGCCAAGATGGCGGGAGGGCCGGCACAGATACGCAGTATTTT
TRBJ2-1 | . | . | TRBV7-9 | CASSSGPPTGYEQFF | TGTGCCAGCAGCTCAGGACCTCCGACCGGGTATGAGCAGTTCTTC
TRBJ2-7 | TRBD2 | few | TRBV7-6 | CASSPTSGRDEQYF | TGTGCCAGCAGCCCAACTAGCGGGAGGGACGAGCAGTACTTC
TRBJ2-3 | . | . | TRBV4-1 | CASSQDWGDTQYF | TGCGCCAGCAGCCAAGATTGGGGGGATACGCAGTATTTT
TRBJ2-7 | . | . | TRBV28 | CASMGGGTPYEQYF | TGTGCCAGCATGGGCGGCGGGACCCCCTACGAGCAGTACTTC
TRBJ2-6 | . | . | TRBV19 | CASSQGGLISGANVLTF | TGTGCCAGTAGTCAGGGGGGTTTAATCTCTGGGGCCAACGTCCTGACTTTC
TRBJ1-1 | . | . | TRBV14 | CASSQAGTNTEAFF | TGTGCCAGCAGCCAAGCGGGGACAAACACTGAAGCTTTCTTT
TRBJ1-2 | . | few | TRBV14 | CASSQDVAYYGYTF | TGTGCCAGCAGCCAAGACGTAGCTTACTATGGCTACACCTTC
TRBJ2-7 | TRBD2 | few | TRBV7-8 | CASSLAGSLTSGSYEQYF | TGTGCCAGCAGCTTAGCGGGCAGCTTGACTAGCGGCTCCTACGAGCAGTACTTC
TRBJ2-5 | . | many | TRBV7-9 | CASSFTQETQYF | TGTGCCAGCAGCTTCACACAAGAGACCCAGTACTTC
TRBJ2-7 | . | . | TRBV29-1 | CSVVSGAFSYEQYF | TGCAGCGTTGTGTCAGGGGCCTTCTCCTACGAGCAGTACTTC
TRBJ2-7 | . | . | TRBV7-2 | CASSLRDKIGEQYF | TGTGCCAGCAGCCTCCGGGACAAGATAGGCGAGCAGTACTTC
TRBJ2-3 | . | . | TRBV9 | CASSTRPPTTLLSKKADTQYF | TGTGCCAGCAGCACGCGACCCCCGACGACCTTGTTATCAAAAAAGGCAGATACGCAGTATTTT
TRBJ1-5 | . | many | TRBV7-8 | CASSSRWDQPQHF | TGTGCCAGCAGCTCCCGCTGGGACCAGCCCCAGCATTTT
TRBJ2-3 | . | . | TRBV6-5 | CASSYSSSGARLSTDTQYF | TGTGCCAGCAGTTACTCTAGTAGCGGAGCACGCCTTAGCACAGATACGCAGTATTTT
TRBJ1-2 | . | few | TRBV2 | CASTPLSGGLGGYTF | TGTGCCAGCACCCCCCTTTCCGGGGGGCTGGGTGGCTACACCTTC
TRBJ2-7 | . | few | TRBV7-8 | CASSFSLLDWSSYEQYF | TGTGCCAGCAGCTTCTCCCTCTTGGACTGGAGCTCCTACGAGCAGTACTTC
TRBJ2-1 | TRBD1 | . | TRBV6-6 | CASSYPRNRGNEQFF | TGTGCCAGCAGTTACCCTAGAAACAGGGGTAATGAGCAGTTCTTC
TRBJ1-1 | TRBD1 | . | TRBV28 | CASSLGQGASFF | TGTGCCAGCAGTTTAGGGCAGGGGGCCTCTTTCTTT
TRBJ2-3 | . | . | TRBV11-2 | CSSSRRSTDTQYF | TGTTCCAGCAGCCGTAGGAGCACAGATACGCAGTATTTT
TRBJ2-5 | . | few | TRBV7-9 | CASSLESEQETQYF | TGTGCCAGCAGCTTAGAGTCTGAGCAAGAGACCCAGTACTTC
TRBJ2-1 | TRBD2 | many | TRBV11-2 | CASSFSGRTYNEQFF | TGTGCCAGCAGCTTTAGCGGGAGGACGTACAATGAGCAGTTCTTC
TRBJ2-3 | . | many | TRBV7-2 | CASSERYTDTQYF | TGTGCCAGCAGCGAACGATACACAGATACGCAGTATTTT
TRBJ2-1 | TRBD2 | . | TRBV10-3 | CAISERGGPREQFF | TGTGCCATCAGTGAGCGGGGGGGCCCCAGGGAGCAGTTCTTC
TRBJ2-2 | TRBD2 | few | TRBV28 | CASDTNIRASGSYHGELFF | TGTGCCAGCGATACAAACATAAGGGCTAGCGGGAGTTATCACGGGGAGCTGTTTTTT
TRBJ2-1 | TRBD2 | . | TRBV13 | CASSPRTSGGRGIVF | TGTGCCAGCAGCCCACGGACTAGCGGGGGACGGGGCATCGTCTTC
TRBJ2-5 | . | . | TRBV6-1 | CASSRDGRETQYF | TGTGCCAGCAGTCGGGACGGTCGAGAGACCCAGTACTTC
TRBJ2-7 | TRBD2 | many | TRBV7-2 | CASSGLAGEQYF | TGTGCCAGCTCGGGACTAGCAGGCGAGCAGTACTTC
TRBJ1-4 | . | . | TRBV7-6 | CASSPGQNNEKLFF | TGTGCCAGCAGCCCCGGACAGAACAATGAAAAGCTGTTTTTT
TRBJ1-2 | . | few | TRBV20-1 | CSARPYGTDYGYTF | TGCAGTGCTAGGCCTTACGGGACGGACTATGGCTACACCTTC
TRBJ2-7 | . | . | TRBV11-2 | CASSRARGLSYEQYF | TGTGCCAGCAGCCGGGCGCGGGGCCTCTCCTACGAGCAGTACTTC
TRBJ1-1 | . | . | TRBV5-1 | CASSPDGMSTEAFF | TGCGCCAGCAGCCCGGACGGAATGAGCACTGAAGCTTTCTTT
TRBJ2-7 | TRBD2 | few | TRBV19 | CASNGGDGEQYF | TGTGCCAGTAACGGGGGGGACGGGGAGCAGTACTTC
TRBJ1-2 | . | few | TRBV6-1 | CASSVEGRESSGYTF | TGTGCCAGCAGTGTTGAGGGCAGGGAGTCTTCTGGCTACACCTTC
TRBJ2-7 | TRBD2 | . | TRBV4-2 | CASSHSGSAYEQYF | TGTGCCAGCAGTCATAGCGGGTCCGCCTACGAGCAGTACTTC
TRBJ2-2 | . | few | TRBV7-9 | CASPLAGRNTGELFF | TGTGCCAGCCCCCTGGCGGGACGAAACACCGGGGAGCTGTTTTTT
TRBJ1-2 | . | . | TRBV7-3 | CASSSNPDSGFTF | TGTGCCAGCAGCTCAAACCCCGACAGTGGCTTCACCTTC